This T cell receptor (beta chain) was retrieved from a study of blood T cell repertoires in COVID-19. Study as a whole: From the United States, Italy and Spain came samples of acute and convalescent COVID-19. The analysed material was cDNA or gDNA that came from T cells, B-cell-depleted T cells, or PBMCs.

V shed 2 bases and J shed 8 bases, with 9 bases lying between them. CDR1 GTSNPN and CDR2 SVGIG come from the germline V gene (reference sequence). The CDR3 runs 11 residues. Authors' methods: Reference gene primer amplification in the assay estimated nucleated cell counts. This table comes from immunoSEQ multiplex PCR, and its TCRdb copy is limited to in-frame clones, with some not included. Clone size and the V and J calls come from that table; the DNA yielded D and trimming. The sample has roughly 75,000 clones, just under 85% seen once. This receptor was taken from a man between 65 and 85 years old with acute or convalescent COVID-19. The chain carries TRBV30 and TRBJ1-1, with D possibly being TRBD1 (5 bases). The sequencing sample was made of peripheral blood. CDR3 bases: TGTGCCTGGAGTTACGACAGAGAAGCTTTCTTT. Its protein product is CAWSYDREAFF.